This TCR beta chain stems from a study of patients and donors after allogeneic stem cell transplantation. The CDR3 covers 14 residues. A single record per CDR3 protein comes from TCRdb applying MiXCR to the RT-PCR reads. The table shows about a million distinct CDR3 sequences, with about 20% occurring only once. The chain uses TRBV21-1 and TRBJ2-7; the table's D call of TRBD1 was not tested on the DNA. TRBV21-1 is a pseudogene segment. The sample consisted of blood, either unsorted or a sorted T cell fraction (not recorded which). The sequence was collected from a human donor who was either an allogeneic HSCT recipient or a stem cell or donor lymphocyte infusion donor (not recorded which). It is not recorded whose cells these are; they may come from a transplant donor. The CDR3 loop reads CASSNGARGNEQYF. CDR3 nucleotides: TGTGCCAGCAGCAATGGGGCCAGGGGGAACGAGCAGTACTTC.